Sequencing of this TCR beta chain was carried out in a study of cytomegalovirus exposure and HLA in healthy donors. As regards this clone: Its antigen is undetermined.

General study points: Per a prior analysis, the majority of TCR beta V segments were productive roughly 90% or roughly 30% of the time. One later analysis reportedly identified an Asian-associated ancestry cluster that showed fewer N-insertions than the roughly 700-donor mean. TCR beta chains associated with HLA were, in a later analysis, more clonally expanded than equally common others.

60 Vbeta and 13 Jbeta primers were used in PCR. Clones were read by immunoSEQ multiplex PCR, and TCRdb kept only the in-frame ones, dropping some. The sample includes 100,000 to 120,000 clones, approximately 84% of them seen just once. The source of this sequence is a male donor in good health and CMV-seronegative. The sample was PBMCs.

CDR3 in DNA: TGTGCCAGCAGCAGGGCTAGCGTGACCGGGGAGCTGTTTTTT. As protein: CASSRASVTGELFF. This sequence joins TRBV11-3 and TRBJ2-2; D perhaps matches TRBD2 (6 bases). The V end was cut by 5 bases, the J end by 5 bases, with 12 bases between. The CDR3 has 14 residues. Germline V gives CDR1 SGHNT, CDR2 YENEEA.